This TCR beta chain comes out of a study of identical twins. Trimming pared 1 base from V and 5 bases from J, leaving 15 bases between. The CDR3 sequence is 16 residues long. Germline V CDR1 and CDR2: SGHKS, YYEKEE (reference sequence). TCRdb analysed the 5' RACE reads with MiXCR anew, one entry per CDR3 protein. In the table there are about 100,000 distinct CDR3 sequences, under 7% of which are singletons. This clonotype was observed at least ten times. This receptor was obtained from a woman in her 50s in good health. V and J are TRBV5-5 and TRBJ2-2; D is unclear. The specimen sequenced was memory T cells sorted from blood. The CDR3 protein is CASSLLLGEGTGELFF. DNA for the CDR3: TGTGCCAGCAGCTTGTTGCTCGGAGAAGGAACCGGGGAGCTGTTTTTT.